Below are 7 T cell receptor beta chains sequenced from a single sample in a study of T cell changes during pregnancy in multiple sclerosis. Profiling relied on immunoSEQ multiplex PCR, and the TCRdb table lists in-frame clones only, not all of them. This sample carries about 15,000 clones, 65% to 90% of them seen once, and the ten largest clones take about 19%. The source was CD8+ T cells from peripheral blood mononuclear cells, collected in the first trimester of pregnancy. The receptors stem from a female donor with multiple sclerosis, enrolled in a pregnancy study.

The gene calls are TRBV27 and TRBJ2-4; no firm D call. Germline lookup yields CDR1 MNHEY and CDR2 SMNVEV (reference sequence). With 2 bases removed from V and 2 bases from J, the gap between germline ends came to 4 bases. The CDR3 covers 13 residues. In nucleotides, the CDR3 is TGTGCCAGCAGTTTAAGCACCAAAAACATTCAGTACTTC. Amino acid sequence: CASSLSTKNIQYF.

CDR3 protein: CASLRDNYEQYF. CDR3 bases: TGTGCCAGCCTCCGGGACAACTACGAGCAGTACTTC. The chain employs TRBV6-1 and TRBJ2-7; D may be TRBD1 (6 bases). V lost 8 bases and J lost 3, with 11 bases in between. Germline lookup yields CDR1 MNHNS and CDR2 SASEGT. The CDR3 extends over 12 amino acids.

Here the CDR3 reads CAWSVAPLASEQYF. The CDR3 DNA sequence: TGTGCCTGGAGTGTGGCCCCCCTCGCATCCGAGCAGTACTTC. The chain combines TRBV30 with TRBJ2-7; the D is unclear. The germline CDR1 and CDR2 sequences are GTSNPN and SVGIG (reference sequence). This CDR3 is built from 14 residues. The germline V and J ends were trimmed by 0 bases and 6 bases, with 15 bases remaining between them.

The rearrangement joins TRBV2 to TRBJ1-1, with a possible D match to TRBD1 (6 bases). Trimming took off 8 bases at V and 3 bases at J, with 16 bases between the two ends. The CDR3 is 14 residues long. Germline V gene sequence: CDR1 SNHLY, CDR2 FYNNEI. The CDR3 spells CASFTGYRDTEAFF. DNA for the CDR3: TGTGCCAGCTTTACAGGGTATAGGGACACTGAAGCTTTCTTT.

This clone is a singleton in its sample. The chain has TRBV19 and TRBJ2-1; TRBD2 aligns across 8 bases. The germline V gene encodes CDR1 LNHDA and CDR2 SQIVND (reference sequence). Germline trimming cut 6 bases from V and 0 bases from J; bases unmatched to any gene: 4. CDR3 length: 15 residues. The CDR3 DNA sequence: TGTGCCAGTAGATTAGCGGGGAGCTCCTACAATGAGCAGTTCTTC. Translation: CASRLAGSSYNEQFF. Filled out from reference TRBV19 and TRBJ2-1, the complete variable domain reads DGGITQSPKYLFRKEGQNVTLSCEQNLNHDAMYWYRQDPGQGLRLIYYSQIVNDFQKGDIAEGYSVSREKKESFPLTVTSAQKNPTAFYLCASRLAGSSYNEQFFGPGTRLTVL.

This rearrangement joins TRBV6-1 to TRBJ2-6; D perhaps matches TRBD1 (5 bases). This CDR3 comprises 17 residues. The germline V gene has CDR1 MNHNS and CDR2 SASEGT. The ends were cut back, 4 bases at V and 4 bases at J, with 17 bases in the middle. The CDR3 loop reads CASSGLSGPSGANVLTF. CDR3 in DNA: TGTGCCAGCAGTGGTCTCTCAGGGCCCTCCGGGGCCAACGTCCTGACTTTC.

This chain links TRBV12-5 with TRBJ1-1, with D perhaps matching TRBD1 (6 bases). Per the germline V gene, CDR1 is LGHNT and CDR2 is FRNRAP. V was shortened by 5 bases and J by 4 bases, with 23 bases between the two germline ends. This CDR3 is 17 amino acids long. The DNA of the CDR3 is TGTGCTAGTGGTCCTAGCCGGGCAGGGGATCCGGTCACTGAAGCTTTCTTT. This translates into CASGPSRAGDPVTEAFF.